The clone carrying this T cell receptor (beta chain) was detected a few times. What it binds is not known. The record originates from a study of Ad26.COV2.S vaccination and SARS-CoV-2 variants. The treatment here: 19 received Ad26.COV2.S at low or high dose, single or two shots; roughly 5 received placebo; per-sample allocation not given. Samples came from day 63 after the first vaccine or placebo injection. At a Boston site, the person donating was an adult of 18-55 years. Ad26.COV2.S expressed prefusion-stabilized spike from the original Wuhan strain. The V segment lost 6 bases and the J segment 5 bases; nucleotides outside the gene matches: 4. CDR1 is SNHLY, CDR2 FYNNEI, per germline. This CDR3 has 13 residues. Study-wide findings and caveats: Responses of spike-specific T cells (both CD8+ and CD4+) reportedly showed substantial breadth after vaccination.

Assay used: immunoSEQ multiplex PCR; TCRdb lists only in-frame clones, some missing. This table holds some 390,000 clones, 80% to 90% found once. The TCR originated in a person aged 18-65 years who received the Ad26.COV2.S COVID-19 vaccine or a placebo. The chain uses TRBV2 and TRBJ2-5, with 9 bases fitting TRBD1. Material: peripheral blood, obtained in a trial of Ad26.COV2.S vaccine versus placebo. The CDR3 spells CASRGQGLETQYF. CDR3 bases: TGTGCCAGCAGAGGACAGGGGTTGGAGACCCAGTACTTC.